Given below is one T cell receptor beta chain in context. It lacks a known antigen. No base quality values were provided; no much bigger clone lies one nucleotide off. This sample was taken from a study of identical twins (dated by TCRdb to the mid-2010s). Regarding the study in general: To test whether fetal clonotypes persist, this study deep-sequenced TCR alpha and beta repertoires from monozygotic twins, from unrelated adults of various ages, and from cord blood. Replicate twin experiments were performed at different times using different library preparation protocols to rule out contamination.

V is cut back by 5 bases and J by 6 bases, with 9 bases in the junction unmatched. The CDR3 numbers 14 residues from cysteine through phenylalanine. Just CDR3 DNA is preserved here, 42 bases in frame from base 1. The germline V gene encodes CDR1 SQVTM and CDR2 ANQGSEA. Only healthy Caucasian donors were included. Three pairs of female monozygotic twins, all aged roughly 18 to 29 years, were included in the twin cohort. Positive isolation kits from Invitrogen were used to isolate the CD4+ and CD8+ T cell populations. Library generation was performed with 5' RACE. Sequencing instrument: Illumina HiSeq 2000. Template switching added a universal primer binding site, and the final cDNA carried a unique molecular identifier that allowed TCR cDNA molecules to be counted accurately. First-strand cDNA for TCR alpha and beta chains was synthesized from specific primers in the conserved constant-segment region. Each cDNA library was double barcoded, with a SMART-Mk sample barcode plus Illumina barcodes, to control for contamination. TruSeq adapter sequences and Illumina sample barcodes were added in two successive PCR steps. Sequencing of the TCR alpha and beta cDNA libraries was done on the Illumina HiSeq platform using custom primers. The original pipeline was this. MiGEC processed the raw reads to extract unique molecular identifiers, while MiXCR was used to determine the CDR3 positions. Recombination models were inferred per individual with the repgenHMM and IGoR tools using an EM algorithm. Shared clonotypes were analyzed with the tcR package in R, and sharing was normalized by the product of cloneset sizes. To study raw recombination free of thymic and clonal selection effects, out-of-frame nonproductive sequences were analyzed. TCRdb passed the public sequencing reads through fastp at Q25 and MiXCR, retaining productive beta sequences. A single entry per CDR3 protein holds the most common genes and DNA from its merged rows. TCRdb's processing, not the authors' own work, is the source of the V and J calls. This sample gives around 470,000 distinct CDR3 sequences in total; 13% to 15% of them show up just once. Of the sample, approximately 0.52% is held by the ten largest clones.

What the authors observed across the whole study: Recombination models systematically underestimated out-of-frame TCR alpha sharing in monozygotic twins but agreed with sharing between unrelated individuals. Compared with coincidental sharing between unrelated individuals, out-of-frame TCR alpha sequences shared between twins showed an excess of sequences with low generation probability. Conclusions relied on cross-sectional statistical analysis, since the same donors could not be followed over many years. Excess twin sharing in beta out-of-frame sequences was weaker because fewer shared sequences lowered the signal-to-noise ratio. Abundant cord blood beta clonotypes carried fewer insertions; young adult naive repertoires showed a weaker similar trend, while memory repertoires showed none. Invariant T cells such as MAIT and iNKT could partly confound zero-insertion analyses, though diverse VJ usage argued against this for most clonotypes.

The sample also formed part of further work on yellow fever vaccine responses in identical twins. Drawing on the second study: The authors reported that the T cell response to vaccination in identical twins appeared partly convergent and partly personalized. The study precisely tracked vaccine-responding T cell clones in identical twins.

Input material: CD4+ T cells sorted from blood. The clonotype comes from a woman younger than 35 in good health. The sequence is built from TRBV29-1 and TRBJ2-5, with 10 junctional bases fitting TRBD2. This receptor has the CDR3 CSVRAGGLLQTQYF. The nucleotide sequence is TGCAGCGTTCGAGCGGGGGGGCTCCTACAGACCCAGTACTTC.